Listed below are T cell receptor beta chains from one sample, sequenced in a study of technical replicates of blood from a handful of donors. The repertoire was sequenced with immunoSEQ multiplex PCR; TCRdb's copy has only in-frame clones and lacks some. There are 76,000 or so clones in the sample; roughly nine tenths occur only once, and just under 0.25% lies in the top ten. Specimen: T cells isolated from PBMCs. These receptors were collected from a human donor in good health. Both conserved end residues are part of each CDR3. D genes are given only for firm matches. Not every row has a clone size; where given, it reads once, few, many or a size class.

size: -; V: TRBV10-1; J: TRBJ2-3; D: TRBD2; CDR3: CASTGLAGSRRADTQYF; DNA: TGCGCCAGCACCGGACTAGCGGGATCGAGAAGGGCAGATACGCAGTATTTT
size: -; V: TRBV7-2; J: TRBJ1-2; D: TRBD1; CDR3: CASSSGEGANYGYTF; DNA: TGTGCCAGCAGCTCAGGCGAGGGGGCCAACTATGGCTACACCTTC
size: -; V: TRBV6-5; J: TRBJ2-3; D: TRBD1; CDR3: CASRRQGRTDTQYF; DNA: TGTGCCAGCAGGAGACAGGGGAGAACAGATACGCAGTATTTT
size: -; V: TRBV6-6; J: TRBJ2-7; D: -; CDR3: CASSYGGSYEQYF; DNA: TGTGCCAGCAGTTACGGAGGAAGCTACGAGCAGTACTTC
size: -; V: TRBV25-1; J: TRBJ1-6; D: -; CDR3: CASSERGRALHF; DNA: TGTGCCAGCAGTGAACGAGGCCGGGCCCTCCACTTT
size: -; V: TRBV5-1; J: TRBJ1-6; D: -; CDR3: CASSLAVGSNSPLHF; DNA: TGCGCCAGCAGCTTGGCTGTAGGGAGCAACTCACCCCTCCACTTT
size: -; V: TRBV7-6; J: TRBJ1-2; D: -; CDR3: CASSLEGGRYTF; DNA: TGTGCCAGCAGCTTAGAGGGGGGGAGGTACACCTTC
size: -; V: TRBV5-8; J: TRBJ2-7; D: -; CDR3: CASSLASLFRDTSYEQYF; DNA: TGTGCCAGCAGCCTGGCGTCGTTATTCCGGGACACCTCCTACGAGCAGTACTTC
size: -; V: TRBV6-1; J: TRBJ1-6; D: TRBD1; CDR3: CASSETDRVVYSPLHF; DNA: TGTGCCAGCAGTGAAACCGACAGGGTAGTATATTCACCCCTCCACTTT
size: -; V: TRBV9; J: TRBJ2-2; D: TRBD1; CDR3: CASGKTGDTGELFF; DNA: TGTGCCAGCGGAAAGACAGGGGACACCGGGGAGCTGTTTTTT
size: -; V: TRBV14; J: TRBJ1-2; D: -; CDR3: CASSQGIRSGRRDYGYTF; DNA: TGTGCCAGCAGCCAAGGGATCAGGTCCGGACGGAGGGACTATGGCTACACCTTC
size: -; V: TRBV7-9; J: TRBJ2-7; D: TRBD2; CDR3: CASSLGTSAVQYF; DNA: TGTGCCAGCAGCTTGGGGACTAGTGCGGTGCAGTACTTC
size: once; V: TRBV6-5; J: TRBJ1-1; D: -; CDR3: CASTGWPDTEAFF; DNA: TGTGCCAGTACAGGGTGGCCGGACACTGAAGCTTTCTTT
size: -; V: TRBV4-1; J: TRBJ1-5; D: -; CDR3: CASSQDRGGRVQPQHF; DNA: TGCGCCAGCAGCCAAGATAGGGGGGGGCGGGTTCAGCCCCAGCATTTT
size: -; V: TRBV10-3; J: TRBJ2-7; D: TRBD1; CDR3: CAISRPGQGAHEQYF; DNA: TGTGCCATCAGTCGACCGGGACAGGGGGCCCACGAGCAGTACTTC
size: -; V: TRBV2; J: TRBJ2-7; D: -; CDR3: CASSTYYEQYF; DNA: TGTGCCAGCAGCACATACTACGAGCAGTACTTC
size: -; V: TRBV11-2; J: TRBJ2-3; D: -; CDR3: CASRRTATDTQYF; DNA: TGTGCCAGCAGGCGGACAGCCACAGATACGCAGTATTTT
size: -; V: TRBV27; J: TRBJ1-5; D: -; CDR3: CASRGRGNQPQHF; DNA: TGTGCCAGCAGAGGCAGAGGAAATCAGCCCCAGCATTTT
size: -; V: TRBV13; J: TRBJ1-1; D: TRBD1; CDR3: CASSLSGYRGTPHTEAFF; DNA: TGTGCCAGCAGCTTATCGGGGTACAGGGGAACTCCACACACTGAAGCTTTCTTT
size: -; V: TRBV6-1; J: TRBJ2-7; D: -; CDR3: CASSAAQVGEQYF; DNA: TGTGCCAGCAGTGCGGCACAGGTTGGCGAGCAGTACTTC
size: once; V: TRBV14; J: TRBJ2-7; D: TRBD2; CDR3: CASSRLAGDYEQYF; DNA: TGTGCCAGCAGCCGACTAGCGGGAGACTACGAGCAGTACTTC
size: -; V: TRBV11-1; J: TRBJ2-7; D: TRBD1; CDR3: CASSSSTGSYEQYF; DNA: TGTGCCAGCAGCTCGTCGACAGGGTCCTACGAGCAGTACTTC
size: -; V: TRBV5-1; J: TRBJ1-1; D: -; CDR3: CASRVVLDGLHDRAFF; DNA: TGCGCCAGCAGGGTGGTATTAGACGGCCTTCACGACAGAGCTTTCTTT
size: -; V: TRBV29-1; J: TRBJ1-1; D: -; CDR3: CSGGHRNTEAFF; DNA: TGCAGCGGCGGACACCGTAACACTGAAGCTTTCTTT
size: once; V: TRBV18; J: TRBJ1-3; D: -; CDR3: CASSVFGDSGNTIYF; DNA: TGTGCCAGCTCGGTCTTCGGGGATTCCGGAAACACCATATATTTT
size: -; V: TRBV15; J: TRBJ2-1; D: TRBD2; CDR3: CATSRSSLAGWAYNEQFF; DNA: TGTGCCACCAGCAGATCGAGTTTAGCGGGGTGGGCCTACAATGAGCAGTTCTTC
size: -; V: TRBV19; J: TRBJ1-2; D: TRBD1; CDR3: CASSMGQGVNYGYTF; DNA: TGTGCCAGTAGTATGGGACAGGGAGTTAACTATGGCTACACCTTC
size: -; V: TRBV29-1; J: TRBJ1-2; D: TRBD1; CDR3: CSVGDGTGTSNYGYTF; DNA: TGCAGCGTTGGTGACGGGACAGGGACCTCTAACTATGGCTACACCTTC
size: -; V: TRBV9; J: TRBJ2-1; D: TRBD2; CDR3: CASSPEASGGNNEQFF; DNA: TGTGCCAGCAGCCCAGAAGCTAGCGGGGGGAACAATGAGCAGTTCTTC
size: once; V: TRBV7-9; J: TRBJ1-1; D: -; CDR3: CASELTMNTEAFF; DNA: TGTGCCAGCGAACTCACTATGAACACTGAAGCTTTCTTT
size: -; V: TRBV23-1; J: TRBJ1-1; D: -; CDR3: CASSQATTGGAFF; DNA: TGCGCCAGCAGTCAAGCGACCACCGGGGGGGCTTTCTTT
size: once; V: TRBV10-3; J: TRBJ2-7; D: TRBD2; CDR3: CAISELAGRSYEQYF; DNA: TGTGCCATCAGTGAACTAGCGGGTAGATCGTACGAGCAGTACTTC
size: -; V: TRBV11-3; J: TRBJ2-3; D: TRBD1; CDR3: CASSSSFRTGSTDTQYF; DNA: TGTGCCAGCAGCTCCTCATTCAGGACAGGGAGCACAGATACGCAGTATTTT
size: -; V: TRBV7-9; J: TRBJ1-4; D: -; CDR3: CASSLGRGEEKLFF; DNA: TGTGCCAGCAGCTTAGGAAGGGGTGAAGAAAAACTGTTTTTT
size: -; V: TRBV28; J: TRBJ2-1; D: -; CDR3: CASGSLPRTDNEQFF; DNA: TGTGCCAGCGGCAGCCTCCCTCGGACAGACAATGAGCAGTTCTTC
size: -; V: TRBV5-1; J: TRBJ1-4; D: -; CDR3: CASSLGGGATNEKLFF; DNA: TGCGCCAGCAGCTTGGGAGGGGGAGCAACTAATGAAAAACTGTTTTTT
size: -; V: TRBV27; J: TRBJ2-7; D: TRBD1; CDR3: CASSLGTGVPYEQYF; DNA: TGTGCCAGCAGTTTGGGGACAGGGGTACCCTACGAGCAGTACTTC
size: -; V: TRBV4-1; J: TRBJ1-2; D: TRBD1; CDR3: CASSQGDRDYGYTF; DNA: TGCGCCAGCAGCCAAGGGGACAGAGACTATGGCTACACCTTC
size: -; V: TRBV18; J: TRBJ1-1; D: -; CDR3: CASSPPLSAGTEAFF; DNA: TGTGCCAGCTCACCACCTCTCAGCGCGGGCACTGAAGCTTTCTTT
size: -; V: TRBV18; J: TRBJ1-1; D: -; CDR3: CASSPYREGAEAFF; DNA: TGTGCCAGCTCACCATACAGGGAGGGAGCTGAAGCTTTCTTT
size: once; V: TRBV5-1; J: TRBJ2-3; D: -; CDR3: CASSLEGVPADTQYF; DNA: TGCGCCAGCAGCTTGGAGGGGGTTCCTGCAGATACGCAGTATTTT
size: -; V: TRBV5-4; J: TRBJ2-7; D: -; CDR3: CASSSPGVGEQYF; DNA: TGTGCCAGCAGCTCACCCGGGGTAGGCGAGCAGTACTTC
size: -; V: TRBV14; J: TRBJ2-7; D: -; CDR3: CASSQDWAHYEQYF; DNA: TGTGCCAGCAGCCAAGATTGGGCTCACTACGAGCAGTACTTC
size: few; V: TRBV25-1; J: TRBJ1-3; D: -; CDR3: CASALGANTIYF; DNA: TGTGCCAGCGCCCTAGGGGCTAACACCATATATTTT